This T cell receptor beta chain was sequenced for a study of sequential checkpoint blockade in melanoma. Treatment in this sample: randomized to nivolumab then ipilimumab (arm A) or the reverse (arm B). None of the patients previously received DNA-damaging chemotherapy. From thawed PBMCs, live CD3+CD8+ cells negative for CD19 and CD56 were sorted. Profiled with immunoSEQ multiplex PCR; TCRdb holds only in-frame clones, not every one. The sample lists approximately 28,000 clones, approximately 86% seen once, with about a sixth in the top ten. Between the trimmed V and J ends, which lost 4 bases and 4 bases, there was a span of 8 bases. The germline CDR1 and CDR2 sequences are SGHTS and YDEGEE. The CDR3 is 12 amino acids.

This clonotype was obtained from a human donor with melanoma. Sequencing used CD8+ T cells sorted from blood (inferred from file names), obtained from a patient given nivolumab and ipilimumab in sequence. The chain uses TRBV5-8 and TRBJ1-1; D is undetermined. Here the CDR3 DNA reads TGTGCCAGCAGCCCCTATGGCACTGAAGCTTTCTTT. It translates to CASSPYGTEAFF.